The T cell receptor (beta chain) under discussion was sequenced for a study of PD-L1 blockade in urothelial cancer. Study as a whole: About 85% of the roughly 29 patients comprised males who had bladder-origin urothelial cancer.

Measured with immunoSEQ multiplex PCR; TCRdb has only the in-frame clones, and not every one. The sample consists of about 28,000 clones, around 86% of them appearing once. The CDR3 runs 15 residues. CDR1 is MNHEY and CDR2 is SVGAGI in the germline V gene. Trimming pared 0 bases from V and 2 bases from J, leaving 9 bases between. This clonotype originated in a man in his fifties with urothelial cancer. The sequencing used PBMCs, collected around atezolizumab (anti-PD-L1) treatment. The chain has TRBV6-5 and TRBJ2-3; TRBD1 is a possible D gene (6 bases). The CDR3 sequence is CASSYSQGLTDTQYF. CDR3 DNA sequence: TGTGCCAGCAGTTACTCGCAGGGGCTCACAGATACGCAGTATTTT.